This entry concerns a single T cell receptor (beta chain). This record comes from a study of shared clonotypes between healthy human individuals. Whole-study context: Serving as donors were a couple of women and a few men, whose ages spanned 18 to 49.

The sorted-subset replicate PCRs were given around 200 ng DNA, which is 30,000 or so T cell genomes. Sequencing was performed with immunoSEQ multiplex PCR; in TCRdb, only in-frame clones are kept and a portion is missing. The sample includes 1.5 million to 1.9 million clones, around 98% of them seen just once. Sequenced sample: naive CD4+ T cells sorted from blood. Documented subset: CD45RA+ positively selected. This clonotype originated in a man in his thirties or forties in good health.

The CDR3 sequence: CASRMYYMRTDTQYF. The CDR3, as DNA: TGTGCCAGCAGGATGTATTATATGCGCACAGATACGCAGTATTTT. This chain uses TRBV27 with TRBJ2-3; D not certain. Germline CDR1 and CDR2: MNHEY and SMNVEV (reference sequence). Trimming pared 6 bases from V and 1 base from J, leaving 14 bases between. The CDR3 covers 15 residues.